This T cell receptor (beta chain) emerged from a study of blood T cell repertoires in COVID-19. The germline V and J ends were trimmed by 6 bases and 1 base, with 15 bases remaining between them. Germline V gene lookup returns CDR1 LNHDA and CDR2 SQIVND (reference sequence). This CDR3 is 15 amino acids long. The repertoire was sequenced with immunoSEQ multiplex PCR; TCRdb's copy has only in-frame clones and lacks some. The sample comprises roughly 230,000 clones, about 80% of which are singletons, and around 4.4% rests with the top ten. The origin of this receptor is a middle-aged man with active or convalescent COVID-19. Sequenced: peripheral blood. J is TRBJ1-1 and V is TRBV19, with D uncertain. The CDR3 loop is CASSRAGIGNTEAFF. The CDR3 DNA is TGTGCCAGTAGCCGCGCGGGAATCGGGAACACTGAAGCTTTCTTT.